This TCR beta chain was profiled in a study of blood T cell repertoires in COVID-19. About the study: Specimens from acute and convalescent COVID-19 originated in the United States, Italy and Spain.

Original processing methods: Reference gene primer amplification gave nucleated cell count estimates. Profiling relied on immunoSEQ multiplex PCR, and the TCRdb table lists in-frame clones only, not all of them. That table gives V, J and clone size, and the DNA gave D and trimming. The sample holds 150,000 or so clones, approximately 85% seen once. The sample holds a few counts of this clone. Trimming removed 3 bases at V and 8 bases at J, with 10 bases between. CDR3 length: 12 amino acids. Germline values: CDR1 LNHDA, CDR2 SQIVND (reference sequence). Sequencing input: peripheral blood. The TCR sequence derives from a woman aged 55-70 years with COVID-19, enrolled during active disease. This sequence joins TRBV19 and TRBJ1-2; D is possibly TRBD1 (6 bases). The CDR3 region has the DNA TGTGCCAGTAGTATCCCAGGGGACGGCTACACCTTC. It is translated as CASSIPGDGYTF.